The TCR beta chain described here comes from a study of cytomegalovirus exposure and HLA in healthy donors (dated by TCRdb to 2015 to 2018). General notes on the study: In an earlier analysis of 550 to 750 of the donors, roughly 300 Gb of sequence data and roughly 100 million unique TCR beta sequences from about 179 million T cells were reported. Both class I and class II loci were covered by HLA typing, at four-digit resolution. The study combined high-throughput TCR immunosequencing, statistical association of individual TCRs with disease status, and machine learning to predict cytomegalovirus infection status. In addition to the first cohort of several hundred subjects, a separate validation cohort of some 120 different subjects was used. The study profiled the T cell repertoires of under 850 subjects by immunosequencing and related them to cytomegalovirus serostatus. Alongside the repertoire data, information on donor age, sex, ethnicity and CMV serostatus was compiled. In an earlier analysis of over 550 of the donors, high-throughput TCR beta sequencing was used to judge whether each TCR beta V gene segment behaved as functional or pseudogenic. All discovery cohort repertoires had been generated using a single sequencing platform. Across some 400 genotyped donors of the cohort, an average of roughly 250,000 unique TCR beta nucleotide sequences per donor were sequenced, and 15% to 20% of those sequences were non-productive. In a later analysis, previously published TCR beta repertoires from 550 to 750 donors were re-analyzed and high-resolution HLA genotyping was added so that TCR occurrence patterns could be studied. Rather than using new phenotypic data, the later analysis identified candidate immune exposures from TCR beta sequences and from how often those sequences occurred across donors. Several DR-DQ haplotypes were handled as single units for association and clustering because linkage in the cohort was strong. Roughly 290 gigabases of sequencing data and around 80 million unique TCR sequences made up an early release that covered 500 to 650 HLA-typed donors. Of the roughly 430 genotyped donors, over 65% fell in the genetic ancestry cluster associated with self-reported Caucasian donors. The study aimed to test whether signatures of past pathogen exposure could be identified by cataloging public T cell receptors. Genome-wide SNP genotypes for about 55% of the roughly 670 donors were used in a later genetic analysis, which treated that subset as a discovery cohort. The number of donors typed differed by locus, with roughly 620-630 for A, B, C, DRB1 and DQB1, roughly 520 for DQA1, 600 to 610 for DPA1, and about 450 for DPB1.

The protocol used for the library was the immunoSEQ multiplex PCR assay. For the multiplex PCR, a mixture combining 60 forward primers for TCR Vbeta segments and 13 reverse primers for TCR Jbeta segments was used. A multiplex PCR assay on genomic DNA amplified the CDR3 region of rearranged TCR beta genes. The amplified TCR beta libraries were sequenced on the Illumina HiSeq System as 87-base-pair reads. In the original analysis: In a later analysis, 80 million or so unique TCR beta chains were counted across the roughly 670 repertoires, and roughly 10 million of these chains were shared by at least two donors. To remove PCR and sequencing errors, raw reads were error-corrected and collapsed into unique sequences using a nearest-neighbor algorithm that merged closely related sequences. To assign V, D and J gene segments, CDR3 sequences were aligned to IMGT reference sequences. For a sequence to be retained, at least a six-nucleotide match to both a V gene segment and a J gene segment was required. Rearrangements were called productive when the CDR3 lacked stop codons and stayed in frame with V and J; all others were non-productive. Following IMGT convention, CDR3 was defined as the stretch from the second conserved V-encoded cysteine up to the conserved J-encoded phenylalanine. In an earlier analysis of 550 to 650 of the donors, sequences lacking an unambiguous match to a single V gene segment were excluded. An earlier analysis of a few hundred of the donors classified V segments as functional when productive rearrangements were above 56.7% and as segregating when the standard deviation between donors was above 5%. To diagnose cytomegalovirus status from the catalog of TCR beta chain sequences, a statistical classification framework was built. In a later analysis, V and J genes were assigned by comparing TCR nucleotide sequences against IMGT/GENE-DB human TR gene sequences. Using the TCRdist pipeline, a later analysis assigned CDR3 sequences along with most-parsimonious VDJ recombination scenarios. In a later analysis, each TCR beta chain was defined by its CDR3 amino acid sequence together with its V-gene family, and reads without a unique V-gene family were excluded. In a later analysis, some 600 highly shared, low-generation-probability nucleotide sequences were removed to address suspected cross-contamination and a sequencing artifact. In a later analysis, a clonal expansion index was calculated for each public chain from normalized within-repertoire ranks of inferred template counts. In a later analysis, generation probabilities were computed using a VDJ recombination model fitted to out-of-frame rearrangements, and the results were checked against IGoR. Hypergeometric tests were used in a later analysis to score TCR-TCR, TCR-HLA and TCR-CMV co-occurrence, with a repertoire-size bias correction applied to the TCR pairs. In a later analysis, false discovery rates were estimated by permuting HLA or CMV assignments 20 times. In a later analysis, co-occurring TCRs were grouped using DBSCAN, and TCRdist sequence similarity was added for clustering within HLA-allele-positive subsets. Repertoires with fewer than 30,000 or more than 120,000 public chains, plus five repertoires with anomalous nucleotide sharing, were excluded from co-occurrence clustering. TCRdb obtained this table from immuneACCESS and retained in-frame rearrangements with V and J assigned. These tables miss some clones; where compared with another copy, unresolved V genes account for less than half of the shortfall, and the remainder is unexplained. Clonal size and the V and J genes are those of that table, whereas D and trimming came from the DNA. For this sample there are some 76,000 clones; approximately 88% appear just once. Roughly 2.3% of the sample is taken by the ten largest.

The cohort consisted of more than 650 healthy bone marrow donors. At the time of sampling, every cohort member was nominally healthy, though immune exposures that went unrecorded were likely present. The donor tested CMV seronegative and was one of the 352 seronegative cohort members. A peripheral blood sample was collected from each donor, and TCR beta sequencing was performed on peripheral blood mononuclear cells. Genomic DNA extraction from the blood cell samples was performed with the Qiagen DNeasy Blood Extraction Kit. CDR1 SGHNT and CDR2 YYREEE were looked up in the germline V gene (reference sequence). Including the terminal cysteine and phenylalanine, the CDR3 comprises 16 residues. Only the CDR3 region is kept as DNA, spanning 48 bases read in frame from base 1. Here V drops 1 base and J drops 9 bases, and the junction holds 10 bases not matched to any gene. This clone was counted a single time. Its antigen has not been determined. No base qualities exist here, and no much larger clone lies one base off it.

Paper-wide results and their limitations: Compared with the approximately 670-donor mean, donors in an Asian-associated ancestry cluster had fewer N-insertions in productive TCRs, according to a later genetic analysis. The only immune exposure information available for the cohort was CMV serostatus. The presence/absence analyses assumed that sequencing depth was roughly uniform across donors, and that assumption may not be true. Across donors, most TCR sequences were observed very rarely, whereas some public TCRs were present in many individuals. In an earlier analysis of approximately 590 of the donors, most TCR beta V segments appeared in productive rearrangements about 90% or about 30% of the time, broadly matching IMGT annotations. Because counts were too low, about 18 rarely observed V segments, including chromosome 9 orphons, were left out of the earlier analysis of approximately 500 of the donors. Correlated functional status among segregating V segments might reflect linkage disequilibrium, but an unknown experimental factor could not be ruled out. Because HLA typing was unavailable for some donors at each locus, only the typed subset was used in association tests. The sequencing pipeline was judged likely to have produced a cluster of highly shared sequence variants as a technical artifact. A further reported finding was that TCR beta sequences accurately predicted the HLA-A and HLA-B alleles for most subjects in the first cohort. According to a later analysis, most CMV-associated TCR beta chains appeared to be HLA-restricted, and the HLA associations seemed to be driven largely by CMV exposure. In this cohort, only TCR beta chains were sequenced, and detectable features were limited by the absence of alpha or paired-chain data. A later analysis associated about 16,000 TCR beta sequences with specific HLA alleles at a false discovery rate of 0.05. In a later genetic analysis, a missense DCLRE1C variant was associated with V-gene and J-gene trimming of TCR beta chains, and the association was replicated in an independent cohort. The authors suggested that the approach could potentially be generalized to other disease states and immunological phenotypes. In the study, some 180 TCR beta chains were listed as associated with cytomegalovirus. According to a later analysis, TCR association rates differed among HLA loci, with DRB1 alleles showing the most associated TCRs and HLA-C alleles showing the fewest. A few of the identified cytomegalovirus-associated TCR beta chains were confirmed in vitro to be specific for cytomegalovirus antigens. In both the original and validation cohorts, the classifier was reported to diagnose cytomegalovirus status with high specificity and sensitivity. Some IMGT-functional V segments, including TRBV6-2 and TRBV6-3, could not be distinguished by the 87-base-pair reads and were therefore excluded. According to a later analysis, parvovirus B19, influenza, CMV and Epstein-Barr virus appeared linked to several top co-occurrence clusters. When HLA alleles, especially DR and DQ, strongly co-occurred, TCR associations were difficult to assign to individual alleles. In a later analysis, HLA-associated TCR beta chains showed more clonal expansion and lower generation probabilities than non-associated chains that were equally common.

The V gene is TRBV5-4 and the J gene is TRBJ2-1; TRBD2 matches 10 bases in the middle. This clonotype originated in a woman aged 50 to 60 in good health and CMV-seronegative. Sequencing was performed on PBMCs. CDR3 sequence: CASSLKREGQFGEQFF. Here is the DNA: TGTGCCAGCAGCTTGAAGCGGGAGGGCCAGTTTGGTGAGCAGTTCTTC.